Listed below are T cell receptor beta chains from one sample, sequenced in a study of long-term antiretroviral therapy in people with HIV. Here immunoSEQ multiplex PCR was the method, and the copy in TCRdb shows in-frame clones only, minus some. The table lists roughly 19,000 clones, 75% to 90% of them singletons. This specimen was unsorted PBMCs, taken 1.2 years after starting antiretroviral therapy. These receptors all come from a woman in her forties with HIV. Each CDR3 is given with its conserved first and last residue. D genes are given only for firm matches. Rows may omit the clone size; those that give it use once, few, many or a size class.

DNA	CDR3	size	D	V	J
TGTGCCAGCAGCGTGGGGGTGGAGGGGGGGAACTATGGCTACACCTTC	CASSVGVEGGNYGYTF	-	-	TRBV9	TRBJ1-2
TGTGCCAGCAGCCAAGATCTTGAGGCAGCCAACTATGGCTACACCTTC	CASSQDLEAANYGYTF	-	-	TRBV14	TRBJ1-2
TGTGCTAGCAGCTTAGCAGAACCGGGTAACAATGAGCAGTTCTTC	CASSLAEPGNNEQFF	-	-	TRBV7-7	TRBJ2-1
TGTGCCAGCAGCTTACTGGTAGGGTCAGATACGCAGTATTTT	CASSLLVGSDTQYF	once	-	TRBV7-9	TRBJ2-3
TGTGCCAGCAGCTTAACTAGCGGGAGCCCCTCCTACGAGCAGTACTTC	CASSLTSGSPSYEQYF	few	TRBD2	TRBV7-2	TRBJ2-7
TGTGCCAGCAGTTGGGGGATTACAGGGGGGGGCTACACCTTC	CASSWGITGGGYTF	-	TRBD1	TRBV27	TRBJ1-2
TGTGCCAGCAGCGAAGACAGTGACTATGGCTACACCTTC	CASSEDSDYGYTF	-	-	TRBV2	TRBJ1-2
TGTGCCAGCAGCCCGGACTACCTTTCCGGGGAGCTGTTTTTT	CASSPDYLSGELFF	-	-	TRBV7-9	TRBJ2-2
TGTGCCAGCGCGCATACAATACAGGGAATTGATGGCTACACCTTC	CASAHTIQGIDGYTF	-	-	TRBV19	TRBJ1-2
TGTGCCACCAGCTCTTTGACAGGGGGCCGGTACGAGCAGTACTTC	CATSSLTGGRYEQYF	-	TRBD1	TRBV15	TRBJ2-7
TGTGCCAGCAGCCCTCGTGTGACAGGGGCGAGAACCAAAAACATTCAGTACTTC	CASSPRVTGARTKNIQYF	-	TRBD1	TRBV7-2	TRBJ2-4
TGCAGCGTCGGACAGGGGTATGGCTACACCTTC	CSVGQGYGYTF	medium-sized	TRBD1	TRBV29-1	TRBJ1-2
TGTGCCAGCTCACTCAATTTAGCGGGAGGGCTCACCTACGAGCAGTACTTC	CASSLNLAGGLTYEQYF	-	TRBD2	TRBV18	TRBJ2-7
TGTGCCAGCAGCTTAGCTCCATCATCGTATGAGCAGTTCTTC	CASSLAPSSYEQFF	-	-	TRBV7-9	TRBJ2-1
TGTGCCAGTAGTACGCGACAGGGGCAGAATCAGCCCCAGCATTTT	CASSTRQGQNQPQHF	-	TRBD1	TRBV19	TRBJ1-5